The entry below describes one TCR beta chain. CDR3 length: 17 amino acids. V was clipped by 1 base and J by 4 bases, with 19 bases between them. Germline loops: CDR1 SGHVS, CDR2 FQNEAQ. The data were taken from a study of Tregs in tolerant kidney transplant recipients. Overall study: Related graft donors supplied nonmyeloablative bone marrow transplants, and mixed chimerism was transient.

The assay was immunoSEQ multiplex PCR, and TCRdb's table has in-frame clones only and misses some. The table records about 94,000 clones, 93% of them present only once. The sequence derives from a human donor who received a combined kidney and bone marrow transplant. The chain links TRBV7-8 to TRBJ1-1; unclear D gene. This sample comprised CD4+ T cells from blood, obtained before the transplant. Here the CDR3 reads CASSLDFRGGWSTEAFF. CDR3 nucleotide sequence: TGTGCCAGCAGCTTAGATTTCCGGGGAGGGTGGAGCACTGAAGCTTTCTTT.